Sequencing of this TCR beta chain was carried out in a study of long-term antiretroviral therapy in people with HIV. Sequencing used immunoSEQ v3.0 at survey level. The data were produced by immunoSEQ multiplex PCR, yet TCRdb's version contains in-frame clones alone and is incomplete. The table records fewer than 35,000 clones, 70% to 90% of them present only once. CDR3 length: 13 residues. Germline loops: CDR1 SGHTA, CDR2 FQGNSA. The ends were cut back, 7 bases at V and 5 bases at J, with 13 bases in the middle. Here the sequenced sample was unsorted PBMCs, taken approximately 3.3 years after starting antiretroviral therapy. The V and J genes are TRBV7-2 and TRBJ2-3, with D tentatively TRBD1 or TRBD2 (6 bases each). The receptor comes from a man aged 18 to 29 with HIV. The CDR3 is CASKGGRGDTQYF. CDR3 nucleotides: TGTGCCAGCAAAGGGGGGAGAGGAGATACGCAGTATTTT.